This T cell receptor beta chain appears in the sequencing data of a study of low-dose radiotherapy and immunotherapy resistance in tumors. This CDR3 has 13 residues. V lost 2 bases, J lost 3 bases, and 8 bases lay in between. Per the germline V gene, CDR1 is GTSNPN and CDR2 is SVGIG (reference sequence). Amplification of TCRs used a constant-region primer and V-primer adapter for roughly 18 PCR cycles. TCRdb processed the reads anew with MiXCR; each CDR3 protein has one entry. The sample has tens of thousands of distinct CDR3 sequences; about 12% are singletons. In its sample, this clonotype was seen many times. Time point: before trial treatment. Nivolumab, ipilimumab, aspirin, low-dose cyclophosphamide and low-dose radiotherapy were given to donors. Advanced solid tumors lacking tumor-infiltrating lymphocytes were present in eligible patients.

This clonotype was sampled from a female donor with ovarian cancer. This sequence joins TRBV30 and TRBJ1-5; a possible D gene is TRBD1 (6 bases). The sequences come from PBMCs, collected before treatment. CDR3 in DNA: TGTGCCTGGAGTAACAGGGACAATCAGCCCCAGCATTTT. Encoded protein: CAWSNRDNQPQHF.